This is a list of T cell receptor beta chains from one sample in a study of shared clonotypes between healthy human individuals. Sequencing was performed with immunoSEQ multiplex PCR; in TCRdb, only in-frame clones are kept and a portion is missing. The sample includes more than 500,000 clones, approximately 95% of them seen just once. The sample taken for sequencing was naive CD8+ T cells sorted from blood. These receptors all stem from a woman aged 25 to 45 in good health. Each CDR3 is given with its conserved first and last residue. Size tells how often a clone was seen (once, few, many) or the class of an expanded clone, and some rows leave it out.

>TRBV10-3|14|NA|TRBJ2-1
CATKRDGYYNEQFF
>TRBV7-9|16|NA|TRBJ2-7
CASSLIEGPSSYEQYF
>TRBV6-5|14|NA|TRBJ2-7
CASSSGTSTYEQYF
>TRBV27|16|NA|TRBJ1-1
CASSLFGGLMNTEAFF
>TRBV29-1|14|once|TRBJ1-5
CSVEESIGNQPQHF
>TRBV7-8|16|NA|TRBJ2-7
CASSLHRGQSTYEQYF
>TRBV19|17|NA|TRBJ2-1
CASSIELAGTSYNEQFF
>TRBV11-2|13|once|TRBJ2-3
CASTTLMTDTQYF
>TRBV7-9|11|once|TRBJ2-3
CASSLQDTQYF
>TRBV2|14|NA|TRBJ2-7
CASSPKDRVYEQYF
>TRBV6-5|15|NA|TRBJ2-5
CASSTTSFSLETQYF
>TRBV19|15|NA|TRBJ2-3
CASSRLAGATDTQYF
>TRBV30|13|NA|TRBJ1-1
CASATGRNTEAFF
>TRBV6-6|12|NA|TRBJ1-1
CASSYTGTEAFF
>TRBV6-5|14|NA|NA
CASSLDRTLYEQYF
>TRBV4-1|13|NA|TRBJ2-7
CASSQWMDYEQYF
>TRBV9|17|NA|TRBJ2-2
CASSAPLIAGDTGELFF
>TRBV7-8|21|once|TRBJ1-2
CASSLPLASPGQGTTNYGYTF
>TRBV27|14|NA|TRBJ1-2
CASSLLGGSYGYTF
>TRBV27|13|NA|TRBJ1-1
CASSLQGDTEAFF
>TRBV6-5|13|NA|NA
CASSPEEGYEQYF
>TRBV6-5|13|NA|TRBJ1-3
CASWTGDWNTIYF
>TRBV5-6|16|NA|TRBJ2-7
CASSVLPGTGNHEQYF
>TRBV9|15|NA|TRBJ2-2
CASSGSGRASGELFF
>TRBV21-1|15|NA|TRBJ2-5
CASSKERQHQETQYF
>TRBV5-6|15|NA|TRBJ2-3
CASSLIGGSTDTQYF
>TRBV28|14|NA|TRBJ2-7
CASSSQTGVGEQYF